A selection of T cell receptor beta chains follows, all from one sample in a study of CD8 T cells in Susac syndrome. Using its own MiXCR run on the immunoSEQ multiplex PCR reads, TCRdb lists one record per CDR3 protein. The table has 95,000 to 150,000 distinct CDR3 sequences, around 95% seen once. The source material was CD4+ T cells from PBMCs. Receptors originate from a human donor in good health. Both conserved end residues are part of each CDR3. The D gene is left open where the match is weak. Expanded clones are given a class, and other clones once, few, many or no size at all.

V,size,D,length,J,DNA,CDR3
TRBV9,NA,TRBD2,14,TRBJ2-3,TGTGCCAGCAGCGTAGCGGGAGGAGGAGATACGCAGTATTTT,CASSVAGGGDTQYF
TRBV30,NA,NA,13,TRBJ1-5,TGTGCCTGGAGGATGAGTAGCAATCAGCCCCAGCATTTT,CAWRMSSNQPQHF
TRBV7-9,NA,TRBD2,14,TRBJ2-2,TGTGCCAGCAGACCTAGCGGGTCCACCGGGGAGCTGTTTTTT,CASRPSGSTGELFF
TRBV7-9,NA,TRBD2,18,TRBJ2-7,TGTGCCAGCAGCCCCCCGTGGCGGACTAGCGGGATTACCTACGAGCAGTACTTC,CASSPPWRTSGITYEQYF
TRBV7-9,NA,NA,12,TRBJ1-3,TGTGCCAGCTCCGAGCCAGGAAACACCATATATTTT,CASSEPGNTIYF
TRBV20-1,NA,NA,14,TRBJ2-5,TGCAGTGCTAGGGCAGACGGTGGACGGGAGACCCAGTACTTC,CSARADGGRETQYF
TRBV28,once,NA,12,TRBJ2-7,TGTGCCAGCAGTCCTGATAGTCTTGGGCAGTACTTC,CASSPDSLGQYF
TRBV20-1,NA,TRBD2,16,TRBJ2-1,TGCAGTGCTAGTAGGTCTAGCGGGAGCTCCTACAATGAGCAGTTCTTC,CSASRSSGSSYNEQFF
TRBV4-3,NA,NA,17,TRBJ2-1,TGCGCCAGCAGCCCGGCGGTGGTAGCAGAAAACTACAATGAGCAGTTCTTC,CASSPAVVAENYNEQFF
TRBV6-4,NA,TRBD1,17,TRBJ2-2,TGTGCCAGCAGTGACTCGACAGGGTGGTCGGACACCGGGGAGCTGTTTTTT,CASSDSTGWSDTGELFF
TRBV19,NA,NA,15,TRBJ2-2,TGTGCCAGTAGCCCTCCGGCGGGGGCAACCGGGGAGCTGTTTTTT,CASSPPAGATGELFF
TRBV5-1,NA,TRBD2,14,TRBJ2-1,TGCGCCACCTCGGCGGGAGGGCCCTACAATGAGCAGTTCTTC,CATSAGGPYNEQFF
TRBV30,NA,TRBD2,14,TRBJ2-1,TGTGCCTGCCAAAGCGGGAGCTCCTACAATGAGCAGTTCTTC,CACQSGSSYNEQFF
TRBV27,NA,TRBD1,16,TRBJ1-2,TGTGCCAGCAGTTTATGGCCGGTGGGACAGGGCTCTGGCTACACCTTC,CASSLWPVGQGSGYTF
TRBV5-8,once,NA,12,TRBJ2-7,TGTGCCAGCAGCGCGGGGTACTACGAGCAGTACTTC,CASSAGYYEQYF
TRBV6-5,NA,TRBD1,15,TRBJ2-7,TGTGCCAGCAGTTACGGGACAGGGGGAACCCACGAGCAGTACTTC,CASSYGTGGTHEQYF
TRBV11-1,NA,NA,15,TRBJ2-3,TGTGCCAGCAGCTTAGTCGGCCAACGCACAGATACGCAGTATTTT,CASSLVGQRTDTQYF
TRBV19,NA,TRBD2,15,TRBJ2-1,TGTGCCAGTAGTATTAAGGCTAGCGGGATTAGTGAGCAGTTCTTC,CASSIKASGISEQFF
TRBV12-3/TRBV12-4,few,NA,14,TRBJ2-7,TGTGCCAGCAGACAGTCCGGGGTCGACTACGAGCAGTACTTC,CASRQSGVDYEQYF
TRBV7-8,few,NA,11,TRBJ2-4,TGTGCCAGCAGCTCCGACAACATTCAGTACTTC,CASSSDNIQYF
TRBV4-3,NA,NA,15,TRBJ1-5,TGCGCCAGCAGCCAAGATATTAGAGCAGATCAGCCCCAGCATTTT,CASSQDIRADQPQHF
TRBV20-1,NA,TRBD1,15,TRBJ2-5,TGCAGTGCTAGAGATAGGGACAGGCGAGGAGAGACCCAGTACTTC,CSARDRDRRGETQYF
TRBV15,NA,TRBD1,13,TRBJ1-4,TGTGCCACCAGCAGAGATGACAGGGAAGCACTGTTTTTT,CATSRDDREALFF
TRBV10-1,NA,TRBD2,14,TRBJ2-2,TGCGCCAGCAGTGCCCGGACTAGAGCCGGGGAGCTGTTTTTT,CASSARTRAGELFF
TRBV28,NA,NA,12,TRBJ2-6,TGTGCCAGCTCCTCTGGGGCCAACGTCCTGACTTTC,CASSSGANVLTF
TRBV7-9,NA,NA,14,TRBJ2-3,TGTGCCAGCAGCTTAAGCAGGAGCACAGATACGCAGTATTTT,CASSLSRSTDTQYF
TRBV4-2,NA,TRBD2,15,TRBJ2-5,TGTGCCAGCAGCCAAGAGGGAGCGGGAGAAGAGACCCAGTACTTC,CASSQEGAGEETQYF
TRBV7-8,NA,TRBD2,16,TRBJ2-7,TGTGCCAGCAGCTTAGGAGCTAGCGGGAGCTCCTACGAGCAGTACTTC,CASSLGASGSSYEQYF
TRBV28,NA,TRBD1,15,TRBJ2-2,TGTGCCAGCAGGCGGGCAGACAGGGACGACTGGGAGCTGTTTTTT,CASRRADRDDWELFF
TRBV19,NA,TRBD2,14,TRBJ2-3,TGTGCCAGTAGTTCGAGCGGGGGCACAGATACGCAGTATTTT,CASSSSGGTDTQYF
TRBV3-1,NA,TRBD2,19,TRBJ2-2,TGTGCCAGCAGCCAAGCTTACACTAGCGGGAGAAAAAACACCGGGGAGCTGTTTTTT,CASSQAYTSGRKNTGELFF
TRBV30,NA,NA,14,TRBJ2-7,TGTGCCTGGAGGGGGGTTGGCAGGGCGAACGAGCAGTACTTC,CAWRGVGRANEQYF
TRBV4-3,once,TRBD2,18,TRBJ2-4,TGCGCCAGCAGCCAAGGGGGCGGGGGGGGCTTAGCCAAAAACATTCAGTACTTC,CASSQGGGGGLAKNIQYF
TRBV6-1,NA,NA,13,TRBJ1-6,TGTGCCAGCAGTGAAGACGGACCTCTAACCCTCCACTTT,CASSEDGPLTLHF
TRBV7-9,once,NA,15,TRBJ2-1,TGTGCCAGCAGCCTCAGGGGCGAGGGATACAATGAGCAGTTCTTC,CASSLRGEGYNEQFF
TRBV12-3/TRBV12-4,NA,NA,12,TRBJ1-6,TGTGCCAGCAGGTCCGCTGGTTCACCCCTCCACTTT,CASRSAGSPLHF
TRBV29-1,NA,TRBD2,15,TRBJ2-5,TGCAGCGTTGAAGAGGGGAGCGGGAGGTTTAAGACCCAGTACTTC,CSVEEGSGRFKTQYF
TRBV6-1,NA,NA,16,TRBJ2-6,TGTGCCAGCAGACCGCTTGACATCTCTGGGGCCAACGTCCTGACTTTC,CASRPLDISGANVLTF
TRBV30,NA,NA,13,TRBJ1-2,TGTGCCTGGAGACAACAGGGCGACTATGGCTACACCTTC,CAWRQQGDYGYTF
TRBV15,NA,NA,15,TRBJ1-2,TGTGCCACCAGCAGAGCAGTTGACGGGGCGTATGGCTACACCTTC,CATSRAVDGAYGYTF
TRBV15,NA,NA,16,TRBJ2-1,TGTGCCACCAGCAGAGTCGGTGGCGGCTCCTACAATGAGCAGTTCTTC,CATSRVGGGSYNEQFF
TRBV19,NA,NA,15,TRBJ2-1,TGTGCCAGTAGTGCCAGATGGGGGTCCTACAATGAGCAGTTCTTC,CASSARWGSYNEQFF
TRBV9,NA,NA,15,TRBJ2-6,TGTGCCAGCAGCTTCAGTGACTCTGGGGCCAACGTCCTGACTTTC,CASSFSDSGANVLTF
TRBV6-2/TRBV6-3,once,NA,13,TRBJ1-2,TGTGCCAGCAGTTACGCGGGTCCTTATGGCTACACCTTC,CASSYAGPYGYTF
TRBV5-1,once,NA,16,TRBJ2-2,TGCGCCAGCAGCGGCGAGCCGTCTGGGGACACCGGGGAGCTGTTTTTT,CASSGEPSGDTGELFF
TRBV7-2,NA,NA,16,TRBJ2-5,TGTGCCAGCAGCTTAGCTCAAGCGGGCTCGCAAGAGACCCAGTACTTC,CASSLAQAGSQETQYF